Here is one TCR beta chain with its context. This sample was included in a study of T-cell reconstitution after alpha-beta-depleted transplantation in children. CDR1 and CDR2 (germline): SGHTA, FQGNSA. V gave up 2 bases and J gave up 2 bases, with 7 bases separating them. The CDR3 contains 15 residues. Molecular barcoding with unique molecular identifiers was used for the TCRbeta library. TCRdb recomputed calls from the PCR reads with MiXCR, one row per CDR3 protein. The sample has 600,000 to 700,000 distinct CDR3 sequences; 15% to 20% are singletons. The sequence came from a human donor who donated a stem cell graft to a child with acute myeloid leukemia. Sample: PBMCs from the stem cell graft donor, taken from the stem cell graft. The chain has TRBV7-2 and TRBJ2-6, with D uncertain. Written as DNA, the CDR3 is TGTGCCAGCAGCTTATCACCACCTGGGGCCAACGTCCTGACTTTC. Its protein is CASSLSPPGANVLTF. Combining the CDR3 with reference TRBV7-2 and TRBJ2-6 gives the whole variable domain GAGVSQSPSNKVTEKGKDVELRCDPISGHTALYWYRQSLGQGLEFLIYFQGNSAPDKSGLPSDRFSAERTGGSVSTLTIQRTQQEDSAVYLCASSLSPPGANVLTFGAGSRLTVL.